Below, one T cell receptor (beta chain) is given with its context. Antigen: not known. CDR1 PRHDT and CDR2 FYEKMQ come from the germline V gene (reference sequence). Trimming at V came to 3 bases and at J to 0 bases, leaving 10 bases not matched to a gene. The length of the CDR3 is 17 residues. The entry originates in a study of regulatory T cells in long-lasting Graves disease. About the research overall: Freshly diagnosed Graves' patients had used antithyroid drugs for under 3 months. General observations from the study: Clonotypes that were public and shared totalled about 2,500 in persistent patients versus around 1,000 in new patients.

Arm-PCR of CDR3 regions with iRepertoire HTBI primers generated TCR beta libraries. TCRdb redid the calling of the multiplex PCR reads with MiXCR, one entry per CDR3 protein. Here the sample spans about 500,000 distinct CDR3 sequences, 16% being singletons. As to time point: newly diagnosed GD, antithyroid drugs for less than 3 months. Extracted RNA from PBMCs served as the source of the TCR library. Patients of an endocrinology department in Xi'an, China, were included. The same data also went into a second study, on T cells in Graves' hyperthyroidism and ophthalmopathy.

The genes are TRBV13 and TRBJ1-2; 7 nucleotides line up with TRBD1. This receptor was obtained from a man aged 35 to 55 with Graves disease. The sample was peripheral blood mononuclear cells (PBMCs), taken at new diagnosis, from a patient treated with antithyroid drugs. The CDR3 spells CASSFGTVDVTNYGYTF. CDR3 sequence (DNA): TGTGCCAGCAGCTTTGGGACAGTGGACGTAACTAACTATGGCTACACCTTC.